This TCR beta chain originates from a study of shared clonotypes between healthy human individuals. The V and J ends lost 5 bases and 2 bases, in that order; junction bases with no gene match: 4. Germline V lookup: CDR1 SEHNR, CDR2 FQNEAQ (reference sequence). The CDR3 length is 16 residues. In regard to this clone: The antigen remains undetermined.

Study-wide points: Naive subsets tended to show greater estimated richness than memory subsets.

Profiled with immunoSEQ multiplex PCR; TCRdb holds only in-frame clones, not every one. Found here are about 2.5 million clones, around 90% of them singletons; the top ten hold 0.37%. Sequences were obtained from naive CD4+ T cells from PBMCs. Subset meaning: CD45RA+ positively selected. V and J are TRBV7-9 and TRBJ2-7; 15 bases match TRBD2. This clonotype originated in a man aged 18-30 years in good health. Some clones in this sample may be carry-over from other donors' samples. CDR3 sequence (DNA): TGTGCCAGCAGCCCACGGACTAGCGGGAGGGCCTACGAGCAGTACTTC. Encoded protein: CASSPRTSGRAYEQYF.